The rows below give T cell receptor beta chains drawn from one sample of a study of cytomegalovirus exposure and HLA in healthy donors. Method: immunoSEQ multiplex PCR; TCRdb's copy keeps in-frame clones and lacks some. The table lists more than 150,000 clones, 77% of them singletons. Sequencing was carried out using PBMCs. The receptors were sampled from a man in his late teens or twenties in good health and CMV-seronegative. The CDR3 runs from the conserved cysteine through the conserved F or W. Fields, in order: D gene, V gene, clone size, J gene, CDR3 protein, CDR3 DNA. D genes are given only for firm matches. Only some rows state a clone size, as once, few, many or a class for expanded clones.

>TRBD1|TRBV7-6|NA|TRBJ2-2
CASSYGTGANTGELFF
TGTGCCAGCAGTTACGGGACAGGTGCGAACACCGGGGAGCTGTTTTTT
>NA|TRBV7-6|NA|TRBJ1-6
CASSLKSSRNSPLHF
TGTGCCAGCAGCTTAAAATCGTCCAGGAATTCACCCCTCCACTTT
>NA|TRBV27|NA|TRBJ2-1
CASSLVVALSYNEQFF
TGTGCCAGCAGTTTAGTGGTAGCGCTCTCCTACAATGAGCAGTTCTTC
>TRBD2|TRBV2|NA|TRBJ2-5
CASSELASGSWETQYF
TGTGCCAGCAGTGAACTCGCTAGCGGTTCTTGGGAGACCCAGTACTTC
>NA|TRBV27|NA|TRBJ2-7
CASSLNRAGEQYF
TGTGCCAGCAGTTTAAACAGGGCCGGAGAGCAGTACTTC
>TRBD2|TRBV5-8|NA|TRBJ2-1
CASSLGLAGAINEQFF
TGTGCCAGCAGCTTAGGACTAGCGGGGGCAATCAATGAGCAGTTCTTC
>TRBD2|TRBV4-3|NA|TRBJ2-7
CASSQDAGGSILFYEQYF
TGCGCCAGCAGCCAAGATGCGGGGGGCTCGATTCTTTTCTACGAGCAGTACTTC
>TRBD1|TRBV6-6|once|TRBJ1-5
CASSYSGQGNQPQHF
TGTGCCAGCAGTTACTCGGGACAGGGTAATCAGCCCCAGCATTTT
>NA|TRBV2|NA|TRBJ2-3
CASSDINPDTQYF
TGTGCCAGCAGTGATATTAATCCTGATACGCAGTATTTT
>NA|TRBV6-5|few|TRBJ1-1
CASSYSTAGLEAFF
TGTGCCAGCAGTTACTCGACGGCAGGGCTTGAAGCTTTCTTT
>NA|TRBV9|NA|TRBJ2-2
CASSVGGGRPGELFF
TGTGCCAGCAGCGTAGGTGGAGGGAGGCCCGGGGAGCTGTTTTTT